The 4 T cell receptor beta chains below were found in one sample sequenced in a study of PD-1 blockade in mismatch repair-deficient tumors. TCRdb's table, derived via immunoSEQ multiplex PCR, lists solely in-frame clones and lacks some. The sample holds about 39,000 clones, roughly 83% seen once. Sequencing was performed on PBMCs, taken roughly nine months after starting pembrolizumab. The receptors derive from an adult with mismatch repair-deficient cancer.

The V and J genes are TRBV7-3 and TRBJ2-1; tentative D call: TRBD2 (7 bases). Trimming cost V 5 bases and J 10 bases, with 15 bases left between them. This CDR3 has 13 amino acids. Germline V gene data show CDR1 as SGHTA and CDR2 as FQGTGA. The DNA for the CDR3 is TGTGCCAGCAGCCTCGGGGGGCTGAGAGAGCAGTTCTTC. As protein: CASSLGGLREQFF.

The chain combines TRBV7-9 with TRBJ2-7, with 8 bases aligning to TRBD2. V gave up 5 bases and J gave up 2 bases; unmatched junction bases: 5. CDR3 length: 14 residues. CDR1 is SEHNR and CDR2 is FQNEAQ in the germline V gene (reference sequence). In DNA form, the CDR3 reads TGTGCCAGCAGCCTAAGCGGGGGAGCCTACGAGCAGTACTTC. It encodes CASSLSGGAYEQYF.

The chain couples TRBV28 to TRBJ2-1; tentatively, D is TRBD2 (6 bases). The CDR3 length is 15 residues. The germline V and J ends were trimmed by 4 bases and 4 bases, with 14 bases remaining between them. CDR1 and CDR2 from the germline V gene are MDHEN and SYDVKM. CDR3 DNA sequence: TGTGCCAGCAGTTCACGGGGGAAACCGTACAATGAGCAGTTCTTC. As protein: CASSSRGKPYNEQFF.

V is TRBV9 and J is TRBJ2-1, with D possibly being TRBD1 (5 bases). The CDR3 loop spans 14 amino acids. Between the trimmed V and J ends, which lost 0 bases and 9 bases, there was a span of 13 bases. Germline assignment: CDR1 SGDLS and CDR2 YYNGEE. CDR3 in DNA: TGTGCCAGCAGCGTAGGGGCAGGGTGGGGTGAGCAGTTCTTC. Amino acid sequence: CASSVGAGWGEQFF. Based on the CDR3 plus reference TRBV9 and TRBJ2-1, the full variable domain is DSGVTQTPKHLITATGQRVTLRCSPRSGDLSVYWYQQSLDQGLQFLIQYYNGEERAKGNILERFSAQQFPDLHSELNLSSLELGDSALYFCASSVGAGWGEQFFGPGTRLTVL.